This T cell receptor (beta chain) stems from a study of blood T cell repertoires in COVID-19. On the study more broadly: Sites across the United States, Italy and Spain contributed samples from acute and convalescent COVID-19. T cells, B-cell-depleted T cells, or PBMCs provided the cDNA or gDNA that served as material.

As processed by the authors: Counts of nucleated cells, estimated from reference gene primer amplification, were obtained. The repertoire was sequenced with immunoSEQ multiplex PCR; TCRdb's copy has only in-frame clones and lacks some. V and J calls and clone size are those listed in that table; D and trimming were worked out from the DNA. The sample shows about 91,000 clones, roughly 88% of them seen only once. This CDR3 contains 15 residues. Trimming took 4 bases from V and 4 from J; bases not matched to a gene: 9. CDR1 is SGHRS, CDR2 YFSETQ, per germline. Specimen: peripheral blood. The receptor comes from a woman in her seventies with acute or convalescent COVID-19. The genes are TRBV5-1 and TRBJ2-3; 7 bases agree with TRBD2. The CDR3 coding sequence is TGCGCCAGCAGCCCAATAGCGGGTCGGGCAGATACGCAGTATTTT. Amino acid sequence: CASSPIAGRADTQYF.